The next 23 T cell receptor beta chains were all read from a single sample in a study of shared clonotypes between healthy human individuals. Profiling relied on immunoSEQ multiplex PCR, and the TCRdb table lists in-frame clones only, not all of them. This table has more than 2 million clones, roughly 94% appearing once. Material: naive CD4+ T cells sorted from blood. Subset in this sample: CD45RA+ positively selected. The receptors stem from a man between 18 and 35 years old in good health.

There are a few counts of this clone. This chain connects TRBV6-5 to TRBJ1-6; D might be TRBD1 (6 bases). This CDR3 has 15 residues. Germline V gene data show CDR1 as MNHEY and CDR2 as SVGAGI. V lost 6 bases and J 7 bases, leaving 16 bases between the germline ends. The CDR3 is CASSFGQSYNSPLHF. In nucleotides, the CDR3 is TGTGCCAGCAGCTTCGGACAGTCTTACAATTCACCCCTCCACTTT.

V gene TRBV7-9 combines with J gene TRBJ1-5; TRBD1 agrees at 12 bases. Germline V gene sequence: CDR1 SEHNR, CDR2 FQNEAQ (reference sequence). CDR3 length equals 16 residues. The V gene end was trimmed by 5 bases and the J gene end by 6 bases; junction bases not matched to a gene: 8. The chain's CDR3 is CASSLGQGAMTQPQHF. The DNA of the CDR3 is TGTGCCAGCAGCCTGGGACAGGGGGCGATGACTCAGCCCCAGCATTTT.

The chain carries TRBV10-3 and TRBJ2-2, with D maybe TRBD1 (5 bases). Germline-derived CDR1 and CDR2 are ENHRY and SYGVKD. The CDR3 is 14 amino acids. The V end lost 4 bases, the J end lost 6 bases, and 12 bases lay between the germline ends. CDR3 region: CAISGQGIPGELFF. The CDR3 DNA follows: TGTGCCATCAGTGGTCAGGGAATCCCCGGGGAGCTGTTTTTT.

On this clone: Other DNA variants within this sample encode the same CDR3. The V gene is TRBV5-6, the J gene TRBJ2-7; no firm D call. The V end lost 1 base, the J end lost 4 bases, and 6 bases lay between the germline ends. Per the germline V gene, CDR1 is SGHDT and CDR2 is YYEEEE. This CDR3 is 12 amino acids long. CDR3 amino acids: CASSLLGYEQYF. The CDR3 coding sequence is TGTGCCAGCAGCTTGTTGGGGTACGAGCAGTACTTC.

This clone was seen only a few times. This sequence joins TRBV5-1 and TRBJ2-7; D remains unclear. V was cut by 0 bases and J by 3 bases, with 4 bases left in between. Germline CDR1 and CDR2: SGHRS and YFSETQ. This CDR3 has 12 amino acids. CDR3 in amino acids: CASSLDGYEQYF. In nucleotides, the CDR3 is TGCGCCAGCAGCTTGGACGGCTACGAGCAGTACTTC.

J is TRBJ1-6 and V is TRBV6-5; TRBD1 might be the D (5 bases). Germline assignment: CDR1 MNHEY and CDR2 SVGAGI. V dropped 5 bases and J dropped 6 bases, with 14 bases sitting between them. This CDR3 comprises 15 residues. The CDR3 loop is CASSARGGINSPLHF. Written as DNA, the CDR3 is TGTGCCAGCAGTGCTCGGGGGGGAATTAATTCACCCCTCCACTTT.

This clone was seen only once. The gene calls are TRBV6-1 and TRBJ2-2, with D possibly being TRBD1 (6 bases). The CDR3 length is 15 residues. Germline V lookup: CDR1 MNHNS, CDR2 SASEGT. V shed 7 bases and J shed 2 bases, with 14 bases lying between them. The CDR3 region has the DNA TGTGCCAGCACCAGGGGCAGGGTCAACACCGGGGAGCTGTTTTTT. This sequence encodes CASTRGRVNTGELFF.

In DNA form, the CDR3 reads TGTGCCAGTAGCGGGACAGGTATAGGTTCACCCCTCCACTTT. It specifies CASSGTGIGSPLHF. J is TRBJ1-6 and V is TRBV19; 8 bases are shared with TRBD1. V trimming: 6 bases; J trimming: 9 bases; junction bases outside the gene matches: 7. The CDR3 totals 14 residues. Germline loops: CDR1 LNHDA, CDR2 SQIVND (reference sequence).

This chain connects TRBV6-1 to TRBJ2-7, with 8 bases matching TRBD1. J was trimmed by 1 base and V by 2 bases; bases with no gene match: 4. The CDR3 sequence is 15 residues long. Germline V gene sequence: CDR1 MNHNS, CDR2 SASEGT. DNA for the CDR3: TGTGCCAGCAGTGAAACGGACAGGGCTTCCTACGAGCAGTACTTC. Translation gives CASSETDRASYEQYF.

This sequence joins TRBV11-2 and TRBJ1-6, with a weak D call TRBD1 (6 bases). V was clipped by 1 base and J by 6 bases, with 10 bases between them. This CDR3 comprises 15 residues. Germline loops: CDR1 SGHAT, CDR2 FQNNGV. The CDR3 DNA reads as TGTGCCAGCAGCTTAGGGACAGCCAGTAATTCACCCCTCCACTTT. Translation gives CASSLGTASNSPLHF.

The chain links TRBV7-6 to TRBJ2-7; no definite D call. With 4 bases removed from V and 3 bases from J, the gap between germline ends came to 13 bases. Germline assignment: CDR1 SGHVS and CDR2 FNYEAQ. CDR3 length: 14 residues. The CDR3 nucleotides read TGTGCCAGCAGCTCGTTGGCTCCAAGCTACGAGCAGTACTTC. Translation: CASSSLAPSYEQYF.

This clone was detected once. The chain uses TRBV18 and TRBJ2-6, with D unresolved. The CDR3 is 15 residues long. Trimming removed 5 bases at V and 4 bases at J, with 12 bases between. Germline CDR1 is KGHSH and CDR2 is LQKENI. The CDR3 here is CASSEKGNGANVLTF. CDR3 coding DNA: TGTGCCAGCTCAGAAAAGGGAAACGGGGCCAACGTCCTGACTTTC.

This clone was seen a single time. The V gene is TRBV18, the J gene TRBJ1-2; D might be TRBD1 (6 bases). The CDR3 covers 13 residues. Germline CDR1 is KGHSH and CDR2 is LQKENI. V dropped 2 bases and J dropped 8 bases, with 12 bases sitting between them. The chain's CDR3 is CASSPKQGLGYTF. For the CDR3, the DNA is TGTGCCAGCTCACCAAAGCAGGGGTTGGGCTACACCTTC.

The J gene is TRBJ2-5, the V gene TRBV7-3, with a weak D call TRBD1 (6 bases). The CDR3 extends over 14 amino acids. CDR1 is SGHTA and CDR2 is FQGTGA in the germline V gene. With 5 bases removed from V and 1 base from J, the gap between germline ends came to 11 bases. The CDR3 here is CASSPQGIQETQYF. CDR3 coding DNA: TGTGCCAGCAGCCCCCAGGGGATCCAAGAGACCCAGTACTTC.

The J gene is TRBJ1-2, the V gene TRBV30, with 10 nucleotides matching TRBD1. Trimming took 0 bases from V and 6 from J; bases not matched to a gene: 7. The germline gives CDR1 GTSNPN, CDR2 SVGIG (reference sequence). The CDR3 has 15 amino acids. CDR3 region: CAWSVTGGVGDGYTF. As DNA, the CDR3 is TGTGCCTGGAGTGTGACAGGGGGCGTCGGCGATGGCTACACCTTC.

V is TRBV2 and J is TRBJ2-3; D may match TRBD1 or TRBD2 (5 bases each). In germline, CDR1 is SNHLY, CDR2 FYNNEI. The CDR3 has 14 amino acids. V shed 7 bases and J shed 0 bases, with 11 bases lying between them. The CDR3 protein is CASNTRGSTDTQYF. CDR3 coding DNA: TGTGCCAGCAACACTAGGGGTAGCACAGATACGCAGTATTTT. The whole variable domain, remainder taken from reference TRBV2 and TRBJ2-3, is EPEVTQTPSHQVTQMGQEVILRCVPISNHLYFYWYRQILGQKVEFLVSFYNNEISEKSEIFDDQFSVERPDGSNFTLKIRSTKLEDSAMYFCASNTRGSTDTQYFGPGTRLTVL.

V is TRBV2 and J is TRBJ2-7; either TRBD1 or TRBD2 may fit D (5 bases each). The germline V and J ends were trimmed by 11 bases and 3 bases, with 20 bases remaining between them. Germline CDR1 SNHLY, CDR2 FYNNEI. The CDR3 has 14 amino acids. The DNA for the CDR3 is TGTGCCGTTGGGGGAAAAGGGGTTAGCTACGAGCAGTACTTC. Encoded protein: CAVGGKGVSYEQYF. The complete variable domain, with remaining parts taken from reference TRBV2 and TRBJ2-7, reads EPEVTQTPSHQVTQMGQEVILRCVPISNHLYFYWYRQILGQKVEFLVSFYNNEISEKSEIFDDQFSVERPDGSNFTLKIRSTKLEDSAMYFCAVGGKGVSYEQYFGPGTRLTVT.

CDR3 amino acids: CASSNGPYEQYF. The CDR3 bases are TGTGCCAGCAGCAACGGCCCGTACGAGCAGTACTTC. The chain employs TRBV6-5 and TRBJ2-7, with D uncertain. Trimming left V 6 bases short and J 4 bases short, with 10 bases between. CDR1 MNHEY and CDR2 SVGAGI come from the germline V gene. The CDR3 has 12 residues.

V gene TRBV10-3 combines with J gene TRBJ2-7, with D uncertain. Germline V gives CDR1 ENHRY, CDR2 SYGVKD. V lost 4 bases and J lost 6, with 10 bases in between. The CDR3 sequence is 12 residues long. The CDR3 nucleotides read TGTGCCATCAGTGCTTGGGGAACCGAGCAGTACTTC. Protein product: CAISAWGTEQYF.

The CDR3 spells CASSIKGSRISLDQPQHF. DNA of the CDR3: TGTGCCAGTAGTATTAAAGGTTCACGGATTTCTTTGGATCAGCCCCAGCATTTT. This rearrangement joins TRBV19 to TRBJ1-5, with D unclear. CDR3 length equals 18 residues. With 3 bases removed from V and 5 bases from J, the gap between germline ends came to 23 bases. Germline CDR1 LNHDA, CDR2 SQIVND (reference sequence).

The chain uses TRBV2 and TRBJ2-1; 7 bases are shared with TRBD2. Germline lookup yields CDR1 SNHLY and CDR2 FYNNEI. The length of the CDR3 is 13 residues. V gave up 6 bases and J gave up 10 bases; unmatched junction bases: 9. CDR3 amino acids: CASRLGLVGEQFF. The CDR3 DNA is TGTGCCAGCAGGCTCGGACTAGTTGGAGAGCAGTTCTTC.

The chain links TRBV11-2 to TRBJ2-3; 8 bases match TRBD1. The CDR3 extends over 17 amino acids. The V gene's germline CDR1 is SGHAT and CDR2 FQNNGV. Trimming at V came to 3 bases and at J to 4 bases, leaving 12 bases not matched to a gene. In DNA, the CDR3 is TGTGCCAGCAGCTTCGCCTCCGGGACAGGTACCTCAGATACGCAGTATTTT. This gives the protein CASSFASGTGTSDTQYF.

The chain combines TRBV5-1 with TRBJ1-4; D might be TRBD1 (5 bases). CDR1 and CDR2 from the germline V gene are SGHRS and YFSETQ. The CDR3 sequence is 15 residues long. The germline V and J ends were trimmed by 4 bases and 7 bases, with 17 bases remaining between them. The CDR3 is CASSKTGTSIEKLFF. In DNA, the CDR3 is TGCGCCAGCAGCAAAACCGGGACTTCGATTGAAAAACTGTTTTTT.